This is a list of T cell receptor beta chains from one sample in a study of cytomegalovirus exposure and HLA in healthy donors. The data were produced by immunoSEQ multiplex PCR, yet TCRdb's version contains in-frame clones alone and is incomplete. This sample has 120,000 to 150,000 clones, with about three quarters found just once. The sequencing sample was made of PBMCs. The receptors stem from a man between 40 and 49 years old in good health and CMV-seronegative. The CDR3 runs from the conserved cysteine through the conserved F or W. D genes are given only for firm matches. The listing skips clone size in some rows; elsewhere it reads once, few, many or a size class.

D	V	J	size	DNA	CDR3
NA	TRBV5-4	TRBJ2-7	NA	TGTGCCAGCAGCTTGTTATTGGGGCAGGGTCCCGACGAGCAGTACTTC	CASSLLLGQGPDEQYF
NA	TRBV6-5	TRBJ2-4	NA	TGTGCCAGCACCCTGGGCTCTGGAAACATTCAGTACTTC	CASTLGSGNIQYF
TRBD1	TRBV28	TRBJ1-4	NA	TGTGCCAGCAGGGACAGGGGGCGGGGTGGACAACTGTTTTTT	CASRDRGRGGQLFF
TRBD1	TRBV7-6	TRBJ1-6	NA	TGTGCCAGCAGCTTATCGCGGGACAGAAATTCACCCCTCCACTTT	CASSLSRDRNSPLHF
NA	TRBV10-1	TRBJ2-3	NA	TGCGCCAGCAATGAGGGAACGGGAGCAGATACGCAGTATTTT	CASNEGTGADTQYF
TRBD1	TRBV27	TRBJ1-4	NA	TGTGCCAGCAGTCATGGACAGGGAGGGGAAAAACTGTTTTTT	CASSHGQGGEKLFF
TRBD2	TRBV7-9	TRBJ2-5	NA	TGTGCCAGCAGCTTAGTTCGGCAGGGCGGGGGGGGTTACCAAGAGACCCAGTACTTC	CASSLVRQGGGGYQETQYF
TRBD2	TRBV4-3	TRBJ2-7	NA	TGCGCCAGCAGCCAGAATAGCGGGAGGGAGTACGAGCAGTACTTC	CASSQNSGREYEQYF
NA	TRBV6-1	TRBJ1-2	NA	TGTGCCAGCAGTGAAGGGGGGGACCGTGGCTACACCTTC	CASSEGGDRGYTF
NA	TRBV28	TRBJ2-7	NA	TGTGCCAGCAGTCCCCCGACAGCCTACGAGCAGTACTTC	CASSPPTAYEQYF
TRBD1	TRBV23-1	TRBJ2-3	NA	TGCGCCAACATGGGACAGCGTAGCACAGATACGCAGTATTTT	CANMGQRSTDTQYF
NA	TRBV5-1	TRBJ2-1	NA	TGCGCCAGCGGCTTCAACAATGAGCAGTTCTTC	CASGFNNEQFF
NA	TRBV6-5	TRBJ1-2	NA	TGTGCCAGCAGGACCGGGACTGGCTATGGCTACACCTTC	CASRTGTGYGYTF
NA	TRBV6-5	TRBJ1-1	few	TGTGCCAGCAGTTCCTGGAGACTTAACACTGAAGCTTTCTTT	CASSSWRLNTEAFF
TRBD2	TRBV6-5	TRBJ2-1	NA	TGTGCCAGCAGGACCTTAGCGGGGGGCTACAATGAGCAGTTCTTC	CASRTLAGGYNEQFF
TRBD2	TRBV5-6	TRBJ2-1	NA	TGTGCCAGCAGCTTGACAAGAACCGGGACTAGCCGATACAATGAGCAGTTCTTC	CASSLTRTGTSRYNEQFF
NA	TRBV2	TRBJ2-7	NA	TGTGCCAGCAGTGAACAGGCCTACGAGCAGTACTTC	CASSEQAYEQYF
NA	TRBV9	TRBJ2-7	once	TGTGCCAGCAGCGCCTCAATGGGGGGTTGGGAGCAGTACTTC	CASSASMGGWEQYF
TRBD2	TRBV19	TRBJ2-3	NA	TGTGCCAGTAGTACAGGGACTAGCGCCGATACGCAGTATTTT	CASSTGTSADTQYF
NA	TRBV5-1	TRBJ2-7	NA	TGCGCCAGCAGCTCCACCTCCTACGAGCAGTACTTC	CASSSTSYEQYF
NA	TRBV4-1	TRBJ2-1	NA	TGCGCCAGCAGCCAAGTCAGGGCGTCCAGCTCCTACAATGAGCAGTTCTTC	CASSQVRASSSYNEQFF
TRBD1	TRBV6-5	TRBJ2-7	NA	TGTGCCAGCAGCCCCCGGACAGGGGGCGACGAGCAGTACTTC	CASSPRTGGDEQYF
NA	TRBV7-2	TRBJ2-5	NA	TGTGCCAGCAGAACCTCGCCCACGGGGGAGGAGACCCAGTACTTC	CASRTSPTGEETQYF
TRBD2	TRBV11-2	TRBJ2-1	NA	TGTGCCAGCAGCTTTAGCGGGGGCGCCTACAATGAGCAGTTCTTC	CASSFSGGAYNEQFF
TRBD2	TRBV10-1	TRBJ2-3	NA	TGCGCCAGCAGTGACCCTAGCGGGAGGGTCCCAGATACGCAGTATTTT	CASSDPSGRVPDTQYF
TRBD1	TRBV5-1	TRBJ1-2	NA	TGCGCCAGCAGCTGGGACAGCCGCTATGGCTACACCTTC	CASSWDSRYGYTF
TRBD1	TRBV7-2	TRBJ2-1	few	TGTGCCAGCAGCTCAATCGCCGGGACAGGGTACAATGAGCAGTTCTTC	CASSSIAGTGYNEQFF
NA	TRBV7-7	TRBJ2-5	NA	TGTGCCAGCAGCTTATGGCAGGGGGAGACCCAGTACTTC	CASSLWQGETQYF
TRBD1	TRBV7-2	TRBJ2-7	NA	TGTGCCAGCACCCCGACCGGGACAGGGGCCTACGAGCAGTACTTC	CASTPTGTGAYEQYF
TRBD2	TRBV5-6	TRBJ2-5	NA	TGTGCCAGCAGCGTGGGTTTAGGCGGGGGACTTGAGACCCAGTACTTC	CASSVGLGGGLETQYF
NA	TRBV2	TRBJ1-2	NA	TGTGCCAGCAGTGAAAGCAAAGAGAAATCCGTAACTAACTATGGCTACACCTTC	CASSESKEKSVTNYGYTF
TRBD2	TRBV18	TRBJ2-3	NA	TGTGCCAGCTCAAGGACTAGAGCAGATACGCAGTATTTT	CASSRTRADTQYF
NA	TRBV9	TRBJ1-3	NA	TGTGCCAGCAGCGTCTCAGGGGACGGAAACACCATATATTTT	CASSVSGDGNTIYF
TRBD2	TRBV27	TRBJ2-1	once	TGTGCCAGCAGTTTCAGTGGGAGGGCCGAGTATGAGCAGTTCTTC	CASSFSGRAEYEQFF
TRBD1	TRBV5-1	TRBJ2-4	NA	TGCGCCAGCAGCACAGGACAGGTCGTTATTCTAGCCAAAAACATTCAGTACTTC	CASSTGQVVILAKNIQYF
TRBD2	TRBV28	TRBJ2-2	NA	TGTGCCAGCAGTTTACTAGCGGGGGAAGCCGGGGAGCTGTTTTTT	CASSLLAGEAGELFF
TRBD2	TRBV27	TRBJ2-5	NA	TGTGCCGTCGGGGGGGGAGAGACCCAGTACTTC	CAVGGGETQYF
TRBD2	TRBV7-9	TRBJ2-3	NA	TGTGCCAGCAGCCCTAGGGCCCGGGAGGGCACAGATACGCAGTATTTT	CASSPRAREGTDTQYF
NA	TRBV28	TRBJ2-7	NA	TGTGCCAGCAGTTACCTTTTGGACCTCCAGGGCTCCTACGAGCAGTACTTC	CASSYLLDLQGSYEQYF
NA	TRBV7-9	TRBJ2-5	NA	TGTGCCAGCAGCTCCATCCTCGGGGTGGGGGAGACCCAGTACTTC	CASSSILGVGETQYF
TRBD2	TRBV7-9	TRBJ2-7	few	TGTTCCAGCAGCTCCGGGGGGGGTAGCGGGGTACACGAGCAGTACTTC	CSSSSGGGSGVHEQYF
NA	TRBV5-1	TRBJ2-1	NA	TGCGCCAGCAGCTCCGACACCCCCCCGCAGCAGTTCTTC	CASSSDTPPQQFF
TRBD2	TRBV10-3	TRBJ2-5	NA	TGTGCCATCAGTCGGGCTAGCGGCCCAGAGACCCAGTACTTC	CAISRASGPETQYF
NA	TRBV14	TRBJ1-1	NA	TGTGCCAGCAGCCAATGGCTGCGGACTGAAGCTTTCTTT	CASSQWLRTEAFF
NA	TRBV6-5	TRBJ2-7	NA	TGTGCCGGCCCCCCGGTTCCGAGGGAGCAGTACTTC	CAGPPVPREQYF
NA	TRBV5-4	TRBJ2-1	NA	TGTGCCAGCAGCTGGGGACTGTACAATGAGCAGTTCTTC	CASSWGLYNEQFF
TRBD1	TRBV2	TRBJ2-1	NA	TGTGCCAGCAGTGCAGTAGCGACAGGGAGTGAGCAGTTCTTC	CASSAVATGSEQFF
NA	TRBV5-1	TRBJ2-5	NA	TGCGCCAGCAGCTTGGATTGGGCCCCTGCACAGACCCAGTACTTC	CASSLDWAPAQTQYF
TRBD2	TRBV4-2	TRBJ2-7	few	TGTGCCAGCAGCCAAGAGTGGAGCGGGAGCTCCTACGAGCAGTACTTC	CASSQEWSGSSYEQYF
TRBD1	TRBV9	TRBJ2-2	NA	TGTGCCAGCAGCTCCGGGACAGGGGGCGGGAACACCGGGGAGCTGTTTTTT	CASSSGTGGGNTGELFF
TRBD1	TRBV6-5	TRBJ1-2	once	TGTGCCAGCAGTTACTCAACAACAGGGGGCTACGGCTACACCTTC	CASSYSTTGGYGYTF
NA	TRBV18	TRBJ1-3	NA	TGTGCCAGCTCACCACAGGACTCCTCTGGAAACACCATATATTTT	CASSPQDSSGNTIYF
TRBD1	TRBV5-6	TRBJ1-2	NA	TGTGCCAGCAGCTTCCGGACAGGGTATGGCTACACCTTC	CASSFRTGYGYTF
TRBD2	TRBV20-1	TRBJ2-1	NA	TGCAGTGGGGGGGGTACTAATGAGCAGTTCTTC	CSGGGTNEQFF
TRBD1	TRBV19	TRBJ2-5	NA	TGTGCCAGTAGTCTGGCAAGGACAGGGGGCTGGGAGACCCAGTACTTC	CASSLARTGGWETQYF